What follows is one T cell receptor (beta chain) and its context. The antigen is undetermined. This sample was taken from a study of cytomegalovirus exposure and HLA in healthy donors. Study results and caveats: Association of around 17,000 TCR beta sequences with HLA alleles was found at 0.05 false discovery rate in a later analysis. Both high specificity and high sensitivity reportedly marked the classifier's diagnosis of cytomegalovirus status. In an earlier analysis, in under 700 donors, most V segments appeared productive either ~87% or ~30% of the time. Sequencing artifact likely explains a cluster of highly shared sequence variants.

The PCR employed 60 Vbeta primers together with 13 Jbeta primers. Libraries were prepared by immunoSEQ multiplex PCR; TCRdb keeps only in-frame clonotypes and omits some of them. The sample lists roughly 150,000 clones, around 75% seen once, with about 10% in the top ten. The length of the CDR3 is 15 residues. V gave up 7 bases and J gave up 2 bases, with 16 bases separating them. Germline loops: CDR1 SGHKS, CDR2 YYEKEE (reference sequence). The receptor was isolated from a man aged 18 to 35 in good health and CMV-seropositive. V usage is TRBV5-5 and J usage is TRBJ2-4; D is possibly TRBD2 (6 bases). The sample taken for sequencing was PBMCs. CDR3 sequence (DNA): TGTGCCAGCTCCGGCGGGGCGCTACCCAAAAACATTCAGTACTTC. Translating gives CASSGGALPKNIQYF.